A selection of T cell receptor beta chains follows, all from one sample in a study of CD4 T cells in relation to SARS-CoV-2 and coronaviruses. The antigens these receptors bind are not known. Assay: immunoSEQ multiplex PCR; the TCRdb copy retains only in-frame clones and omits some. This sample has some 20,000 clones, with about four fifths found just once. The sequenced material came from CD4+ T cells from PBMCs, cultured in vitro. The source of these receptors is a human donor in good health. The CDR3 runs from the conserved cysteine through the conserved F or W. Fields, in order: V gene, D gene, clone size, J gene, CDR3 protein, CDR3 DNA. The D gene is left open where the match is weak. Clone sizes are given selectively: once, few, many, or a class where the clone is expanded.

v_gene: TRBV20-1
d_gene: -
abundance: -
j_gene: TRBJ2-7
CDR3aa: CSARDGSQYF
CDR3nt: TGCAGTGCTAGAGACGGGAGCCAGTACTTC

v_gene: TRBV7-2
d_gene: TRBD2
abundance: -
j_gene: TRBJ2-2
CDR3aa: CASSLGPAGVDTGELFF
CDR3nt: TGTGCCAGCAGCTTGGGGCCAGCGGGAGTAGACACCGGGGAGCTGTTTTTT

v_gene: TRBV2
d_gene: TRBD2
abundance: -
j_gene: TRBJ2-7
CDR3aa: CASSERTSGAYEQYF
CDR3nt: TGTGCCAGCAGTGAAAGGACTAGCGGCGCCTACGAGCAGTACTTC

v_gene: TRBV14
d_gene: -
abundance: -
j_gene: TRBJ2-1
CDR3aa: CASSNRLQQFF
CDR3nt: TGTGCCAGCAGTAACCGGCTTCAGCAGTTCTTC

v_gene: TRBV6-5
d_gene: -
abundance: -
j_gene: TRBJ2-5
CDR3aa: CASSYDRQETQYF
CDR3nt: TGTGCCAGCAGTTACGACAGACAAGAGACCCAGTACTTC

v_gene: TRBV30
d_gene: -
abundance: few
j_gene: TRBJ1-5
CDR3aa: CAWSGVTANQPQHF
CDR3nt: TGTGCCTGGAGTGGGGTAACAGCCAATCAGCCCCAGCATTTT

v_gene: TRBV10-2
d_gene: -
abundance: once
j_gene: TRBJ2-1
CDR3aa: CATSRYSYNEQFF
CDR3nt: TGCGCCACCTCCCGGTATAGCTACAATGAGCAGTTCTTC

v_gene: TRBV6-6
d_gene: -
abundance: -
j_gene: TRBJ2-3
CDR3aa: CAIRTGTDTQYF
CDR3nt: TGTGCCATCCGGACAGGCACAGATACGCAGTATTTT

v_gene: TRBV12-3/TRBV12-4
d_gene: -
abundance: -
j_gene: TRBJ2-5
CDR3aa: CASSSGLGTQYF
CDR3nt: TGTGCCAGCAGTTCAGGATTGGGGACCCAGTACTTC

v_gene: TRBV9
d_gene: -
abundance: -
j_gene: TRBJ2-5
CDR3aa: CASSPGRGSIQETQYF
CDR3nt: TGTGCCAGCAGCCCGGGGAGGGGGTCTATCCAAGAGACCCAGTACTTC

v_gene: TRBV4-1
d_gene: -
abundance: few
j_gene: TRBJ1-4
CDR3aa: CASSQGDTVGGVLFF
CDR3nt: TGCGCCAGCAGCCAAGGGGACACGGTTGGGGGTGTGCTGTTTTTT

v_gene: TRBV12-3/TRBV12-4
d_gene: -
abundance: once
j_gene: TRBJ2-4
CDR3aa: CASSFGGLNIQYF
CDR3nt: TGTGCCAGCAGTTTTGGCGGGCTAAACATTCAGTACTTC

v_gene: TRBV19
d_gene: TRBD1
abundance: -
j_gene: TRBJ1-2
CDR3aa: CASSIATGVIYGYTF
CDR3nt: TGTGCCAGTAGTATAGCGACAGGGGTTATCTATGGCTACACCTTC

v_gene: TRBV28
d_gene: -
abundance: -
j_gene: TRBJ1-5
CDR3aa: CASSIWGGAGQPQHF
CDR3nt: TGTGCCAGCAGCATATGGGGGGGGGCCGGTCAGCCCCAGCATTTT

v_gene: TRBV7-3
d_gene: TRBD2
abundance: -
j_gene: TRBJ2-1
CDR3aa: CASRSGGSYNEQFF
CDR3nt: TGTGCCAGCAGGAGCGGGGGCTCCTACAATGAGCAGTTCTTC

v_gene: TRBV6-1
d_gene: -
abundance: few
j_gene: TRBJ2-3
CDR3aa: CASSEMEFYTQYF
CDR3nt: TGTGCCAGCAGTGAAATGGAGTTCTACACGCAGTATTTT

v_gene: TRBV11-2
d_gene: TRBD1
abundance: -
j_gene: TRBJ2-7
CDR3aa: CASSPWDSSYEQYF
CDR3nt: TGTGCCAGCAGCCCCTGGGACAGTTCCTACGAGCAGTACTTC

v_gene: TRBV21-1
d_gene: -
abundance: -
j_gene: TRBJ2-1
CDR3aa: CASSNPSGYNEQFF
CDR3nt: TGTGCCAGCAGCAATCCGTCGGGGTACAATGAGCAGTTCTTC

v_gene: TRBV12-5
d_gene: TRBD2
abundance: -
j_gene: TRBJ2-1
CDR3aa: CASGWGLDYNEQFF
CDR3nt: TGTGCTAGTGGTTGGGGACTAGACTACAATGAGCAGTTCTTC

v_gene: TRBV27
d_gene: -
abundance: -
j_gene: TRBJ2-7
CDR3aa: CASSLRFRRSSGGSYEQYF
CDR3nt: TGTGCCAGCAGTTTAAGATTCAGAAGGTCATCGGGTGGGTCCTACGAGCAGTACTTC

v_gene: TRBV7-9
d_gene: TRBD2
abundance: few
j_gene: TRBJ2-1
CDR3aa: CASRAKAGMRYNEQFF
CDR3nt: TGTGCCAGCAGGGCAAAAGCGGGAATGCGATACAATGAGCAGTTCTTC

v_gene: TRBV7-8
d_gene: -
abundance: -
j_gene: TRBJ2-5
CDR3aa: CASSRRKEETQYF
CDR3nt: TGTGCCAGCAGCCGGAGAAAAGAAGAGACCCAGTACTTC

v_gene: TRBV19
d_gene: TRBD1
abundance: -
j_gene: TRBJ1-2
CDR3aa: CASNLRTGDYGYTF
CDR3nt: TGTGCCAGTAACCTCAGGACAGGGGACTATGGCTACACCTTC

v_gene: TRBV2
d_gene: TRBD2
abundance: -
j_gene: TRBJ2-3
CDR3aa: CANKREGTDTQYF
CDR3nt: TGTGCCAACAAGCGGGAGGGGACAGATACGCAGTATTTT

v_gene: TRBV6-5
d_gene: -
abundance: -
j_gene: TRBJ2-3
CDR3aa: CASGLVRTDTQYF
CDR3nt: TGTGCCAGCGGATTGGTCCGCACAGATACGCAGTATTTT

v_gene: TRBV6-5
d_gene: TRBD1
abundance: -
j_gene: TRBJ2-3
CDR3aa: CASSTGVVGTDTQYF
CDR3nt: TGTGCCAGCAGTACAGGGGTGGTGGGCACAGATACGCAGTATTTT

v_gene: TRBV25-1
d_gene: -
abundance: -
j_gene: TRBJ2-4
CDR3aa: CASSESGTPYKNIQYF
CDR3nt: TGTGCCAGCAGTGAATCCGGGACACCATACAAAAACATTCAGTACTTC

v_gene: TRBV5-1
d_gene: -
abundance: -
j_gene: TRBJ2-5
CDR3aa: CASSFYAEETQYF
CDR3nt: TGCGCCAGCAGCTTTTACGCGGAAGAGACCCAGTACTTC

v_gene: TRBV5-4
d_gene: -
abundance: -
j_gene: TRBJ2-3
CDR3aa: CASSPGSPSTDTQYF
CDR3nt: TGTGCCAGCAGCCCCGGGAGTCCCAGCACAGATACGCAGTATTTT

v_gene: TRBV5-1
d_gene: -
abundance: -
j_gene: TRBJ2-5
CDR3aa: CASSLFTGSETQYF
CDR3nt: TGCGCCAGCAGCTTATTCACAGGGTCAGAGACCCAGTACTTC

v_gene: TRBV5-1
d_gene: TRBD1
abundance: -
j_gene: TRBJ1-1
CDR3aa: CASSLGQVPTTEAFF
CDR3nt: TGCGCCAGCAGCCTAGGACAGGTTCCCACCACTGAAGCTTTCTTT

v_gene: TRBV6-2/TRBV6-3
d_gene: -
abundance: -
j_gene: TRBJ2-2
CDR3aa: CASSYRGAGELFF
CDR3nt: TGTGCCAGCAGTTATAGGGGCGCCGGGGAGCTGTTTTTT

v_gene: TRBV5-1
d_gene: TRBD1
abundance: -
j_gene: TRBJ1-2
CDR3aa: CASSLDRGQYGYTF
CDR3nt: TGCGCCAGCAGCTTGGACAGGGGGCAGTATGGCTACACCTTC

v_gene: TRBV12-5
d_gene: -
abundance: few
j_gene: TRBJ1-1
CDR3aa: CASGLALRAEAFF
CDR3nt: TGTGCTAGTGGTTTGGCCCTCAGGGCCGAAGCTTTCTTT

v_gene: TRBV21-1
d_gene: -
abundance: -
j_gene: TRBJ1-5
CDR3aa: CASSKGGDRADQPQHF
CDR3nt: TGTGCCAGCAGCAAAGGAGGGGACAGGGCTGATCAGCCCCAGCATTTT